The rows below give T cell receptor beta chains drawn from one sample of a study of OX40 agonist ivuxolimab in advanced cancers. Some clones are missing from TCRdb's copy, which holds only in-frame ones; the method was immunoSEQ multiplex PCR. The top ten hold approximately 31% of the sample, which has some 26,000 clones, roughly 77% seen once. The material sequenced was CD4+ or CD8+ T cells sorted from blood, taken in a trial of the OX40 agonist ivuxolimab. The source of these receptors is an adult with an advanced solid tumor such as melanoma, head and neck, liver or kidney cancer. Each CDR3 is given with its conserved first and last residue. The order of the fields is J gene, clone size, D gene, V gene, CDR3 protein, CDR3 DNA. A D gene is named only where the DNA matches it firmly. Rows give clone size only sometimes, using once, few, many, or a class for an expanded clone.

J gene: TRBJ2-3; clone size: -; D gene: TRBD2; V gene: TRBV7-9; CDR3 protein: CACARTSGITDTQYF; CDR3 DNA: TGTGCCTGCGCCCGGACTAGCGGGATCACAGATACGCAGTATTTT
J gene: TRBJ2-3; clone size: once; D gene: -; V gene: TRBV28; CDR3 protein: CASSLEPGAGEDTQYF; CDR3 DNA: TGTGCCAGCAGTTTAGAACCGGGGGCCGGAGAGGATACGCAGTATTTT
J gene: TRBJ2-7; clone size: once; D gene: -; V gene: TRBV2; CDR3 protein: CASSEAGAYPYEQYF; CDR3 DNA: TGTGCCAGCAGTGAAGCAGGGGCCTATCCCTACGAGCAGTACTTC
J gene: TRBJ2-3; clone size: -; D gene: TRBD1; V gene: TRBV2; CDR3 protein: CASSETDREQYF; CDR3 DNA: TGTGCCAGCAGTGAAACGGACAGGGAGCAGTATTTT
J gene: TRBJ1-2; clone size: -; D gene: -; V gene: TRBV11-2; CDR3 protein: CASSEKMGGQYTF; CDR3 DNA: TGTGCCAGCAGCGAGAAGATGGGGGGTCAATACACCTTC
J gene: TRBJ2-7; clone size: -; D gene: TRBD2; V gene: TRBV9; CDR3 protein: CASSADGGTSGNEQYF; CDR3 DNA: TGTGCCAGCAGCGCCGATGGGGGGACTAGCGGTAACGAGCAGTACTTC
J gene: TRBJ2-5; clone size: -; D gene: TRBD2; V gene: TRBV4-1; CDR3 protein: CASSQGLAGTQETQYF; CDR3 DNA: TGCGCCAGCAGCCAAGGACTAGCGGGGACCCAAGAGACCCAGTACTTC
J gene: TRBJ2-7; clone size: few; D gene: -; V gene: TRBV28; CDR3 protein: CASSPYIGGEVPYEQYF; CDR3 DNA: TGTGCCAGCAGTCCCTACATCGGTGGGGAAGTCCCATACGAGCAGTACTTC
J gene: TRBJ2-1; clone size: -; D gene: -; V gene: TRBV29-1; CDR3 protein: CSGVYNEQFF; CDR3 DNA: TGCAGCGGAGTTTACAATGAGCAGTTCTTC
J gene: TRBJ2-3; clone size: -; D gene: TRBD1; V gene: TRBV7-2; CDR3 protein: CASSLLPGQGARGDTQYF; CDR3 DNA: TGTGCCAGCAGCTTATTGCCGGGGCAGGGGGCAAGAGGAGATACGCAGTATTTT
J gene: TRBJ2-2; clone size: -; D gene: -; V gene: TRBV7-9; CDR3 protein: CASSLDDTGELFF; CDR3 DNA: TGTGCCAGCAGCCTCGACGACACCGGGGAGCTGTTTTTT
J gene: TRBJ2-7; clone size: -; D gene: -; V gene: TRBV6-7; CDR3 protein: CASSRLASSYEQYF; CDR3 DNA: TGTGCCAGCAGTCGCTTGGCAAGCTCCTACGAGCAGTACTTC
J gene: TRBJ1-1; clone size: -; D gene: -; V gene: TRBV6-1; CDR3 protein: CATKTVNTEAFF; CDR3 DNA: TGTGCCACCAAGACGGTGAACACTGAAGCTTTCTTT
J gene: TRBJ1-1; clone size: -; D gene: -; V gene: TRBV6-5; CDR3 protein: CASSYWNMNTEAFF; CDR3 DNA: TGTGCCAGCAGTTACTGGAACATGAACACTGAAGCTTTCTTT
J gene: TRBJ2-7; clone size: -; D gene: -; V gene: TRBV7-6; CDR3 protein: CASSFRDGSYEQYF; CDR3 DNA: TGTGCCAGCAGCTTCCGGGACGGTTCCTACGAGCAGTACTTC
J gene: TRBJ2-1; clone size: -; D gene: -; V gene: TRBV19; CDR3 protein: CASSIDYDRSYNEQFF; CDR3 DNA: TGTGCCAGTAGTATAGATTACGACCGCTCCTACAATGAGCAGTTCTTC
J gene: TRBJ2-7; clone size: once; D gene: -; V gene: TRBV5-1; CDR3 protein: CASSLERGSYEQYF; CDR3 DNA: TGCGCCAGCAGCTTGGAACGGGGCTCCTACGAGCAGTACTTC
J gene: TRBJ2-2; clone size: -; D gene: -; V gene: TRBV4-1; CDR3 protein: CASSQDKETGELFF; CDR3 DNA: TGCGCCAGCAGCCAAGATAAGGAGACCGGGGAGCTGTTTTTT
J gene: TRBJ2-1; clone size: -; D gene: -; V gene: TRBV6-4; CDR3 protein: CASSEKQGYNEQFF; CDR3 DNA: TGTGCCAGCAGTGAGAAACAGGGCTACAATGAGCAGTTCTTC
J gene: TRBJ2-7; clone size: -; D gene: TRBD2; V gene: TRBV28; CDR3 protein: CASSFLAGGREQYF; CDR3 DNA: TGTGCCAGCAGTTTCCTAGCGGGGGGCCGAGAGCAGTACTTC
J gene: TRBJ2-3; clone size: -; D gene: -; V gene: TRBV11-2; CDR3 protein: CASSLGPRGQYF; CDR3 DNA: TGTGCCAGCAGCTTAGGCCCTCGGGGACAGTATTTT
J gene: TRBJ2-3; clone size: -; D gene: TRBD2; V gene: TRBV28; CDR3 protein: CASRGATGGRASNTQYF; CDR3 DNA: TGTGCCAGCAGGGGGGCTACAGGCGGGAGGGCCTCAAATACGCAGTATTTT
J gene: TRBJ1-1; clone size: -; D gene: TRBD1; V gene: TRBV9; CDR3 protein: CASSVGGGGPTEAFF; CDR3 DNA: TGTGCCAGCAGCGTAGGTGGAGGGGGCCCCACTGAAGCTTTCTTT
J gene: TRBJ1-1; clone size: few; D gene: TRBD1; V gene: TRBV2; CDR3 protein: CASSSDRATEAFF; CDR3 DNA: TGTGCCAGCAGCAGCGACAGGGCCACTGAAGCTTTCTTT
J gene: TRBJ2-3; clone size: -; D gene: TRBD2; V gene: TRBV9; CDR3 protein: CASSPGTSGGAWADTQYF; CDR3 DNA: TGTGCCAGCAGCCCCGGGACTAGCGGGGGGGCATGGGCAGATACGCAGTATTTT
J gene: TRBJ2-7; clone size: -; D gene: -; V gene: TRBV28; CDR3 protein: CASSFGGSASYEQYF; CDR3 DNA: TGTGCCAGCAGTTTTGGTGGCAGCGCATCCTACGAGCAGTACTTC
J gene: TRBJ1-5; clone size: -; D gene: -; V gene: TRBV16; CDR3 protein: CASSQVGAENQPQHF; CDR3 DNA: TGTGCCAGCAGCCAAGTAGGGGCTGAAAACCAGCCCCAGCATTTT
J gene: TRBJ1-6; clone size: -; D gene: -; V gene: TRBV25-1; CDR3 protein: CASSALQHNSPLHF; CDR3 DNA: TGTGCCAGCAGTGCGTTACAGCATAATTCACCCCTCCACTTT
J gene: TRBJ2-5; clone size: -; D gene: -; V gene: TRBV15; CDR3 protein: CATSRQLQETQYF; CDR3 DNA: TGTGCCACCAGCAGACAGCTACAAGAGACCCAGTACTTC
J gene: TRBJ2-1; clone size: -; D gene: TRBD2; V gene: TRBV7-8; CDR3 protein: CASRDGLALGNEQFF; CDR3 DNA: TGTGCCAGCAGGGACGGACTAGCGTTAGGCAATGAGCAGTTCTTC
J gene: TRBJ2-6; clone size: -; D gene: -; V gene: TRBV6-1; CDR3 protein: CATWSFSGANVLTF; CDR3 DNA: TGTGCCACTTGGAGTTTCTCTGGGGCCAACGTCCTGACTTTC
J gene: TRBJ1-1; clone size: -; D gene: -; V gene: TRBV6-6; CDR3 protein: CASSQNSNKAFF; CDR3 DNA: TGTGCCAGCAGCCAAAATTCAAATAAAGCTTTCTTT
J gene: TRBJ2-2; clone size: -; D gene: -; V gene: TRBV28; CDR3 protein: CASSFETPTPFTLNTGELFF; CDR3 DNA: TGTGCCAGCAGTTTTGAAACTCCAACGCCCTTTACATTAAACACCGGGGAGCTGTTTTTT
J gene: TRBJ1-5; clone size: -; D gene: -; V gene: TRBV19; CDR3 protein: CASSIYGVGGINQPQHF; CDR3 DNA: TGTGCCAGTAGTATCTATGGGGTTGGGGGAATCAATCAGCCCCAGCATTTT
J gene: TRBJ2-7; clone size: few; D gene: -; V gene: TRBV4-1; CDR3 protein: CASSQGLVPTYEQYF; CDR3 DNA: TGCGCCAGCAGCCAAGGACTGGTACCTACCTACGAGCAGTACTTC
J gene: TRBJ2-1; clone size: -; D gene: -; V gene: TRBV7-9; CDR3 protein: CASSPPRSERYNEQFF; CDR3 DNA: TGTGCCAGCAGCCCCCCACGGAGTGAGCGCTACAATGAGCAGTTCTTC
J gene: TRBJ2-3; clone size: -; D gene: TRBD2; V gene: TRBV9; CDR3 protein: CASSDRAGVSTDTQYF; CDR3 DNA: TGTGCCAGCAGCGACCGAGCGGGGGTTAGCACAGATACGCAGTATTTT
J gene: TRBJ1-4; clone size: -; D gene: -; V gene: TRBV28; CDR3 protein: CASTQSGYEKLFF; CDR3 DNA: TGTGCCAGCACCCAGTCCGGGTATGAAAAACTGTTTTTT
J gene: TRBJ2-1; clone size: -; D gene: TRBD1; V gene: TRBV28; CDR3 protein: CASSLRDSYNEQFF; CDR3 DNA: TGTGCCAGCAGTTTGAGGGACAGCTACAATGAGCAGTTCTTC
J gene: TRBJ2-5; clone size: few; D gene: TRBD2; V gene: TRBV28; CDR3 protein: CASNLAEEFKTQYF; CDR3 DNA: TGTGCCAGCAACCTAGCGGAGGAGTTCAAGACCCAGTACTTC
J gene: TRBJ2-3; clone size: -; D gene: -; V gene: TRBV13; CDR3 protein: CASSLLKDTQYF; CDR3 DNA: TGTGCCAGCAGCTTATTGAAAGATACGCAGTATTTT
J gene: TRBJ2-7; clone size: -; D gene: -; V gene: TRBV27; CDR3 protein: CASSSRHEQYF; CDR3 DNA: TGTGCCAGCAGTTCTAGACACGAGCAGTACTTC